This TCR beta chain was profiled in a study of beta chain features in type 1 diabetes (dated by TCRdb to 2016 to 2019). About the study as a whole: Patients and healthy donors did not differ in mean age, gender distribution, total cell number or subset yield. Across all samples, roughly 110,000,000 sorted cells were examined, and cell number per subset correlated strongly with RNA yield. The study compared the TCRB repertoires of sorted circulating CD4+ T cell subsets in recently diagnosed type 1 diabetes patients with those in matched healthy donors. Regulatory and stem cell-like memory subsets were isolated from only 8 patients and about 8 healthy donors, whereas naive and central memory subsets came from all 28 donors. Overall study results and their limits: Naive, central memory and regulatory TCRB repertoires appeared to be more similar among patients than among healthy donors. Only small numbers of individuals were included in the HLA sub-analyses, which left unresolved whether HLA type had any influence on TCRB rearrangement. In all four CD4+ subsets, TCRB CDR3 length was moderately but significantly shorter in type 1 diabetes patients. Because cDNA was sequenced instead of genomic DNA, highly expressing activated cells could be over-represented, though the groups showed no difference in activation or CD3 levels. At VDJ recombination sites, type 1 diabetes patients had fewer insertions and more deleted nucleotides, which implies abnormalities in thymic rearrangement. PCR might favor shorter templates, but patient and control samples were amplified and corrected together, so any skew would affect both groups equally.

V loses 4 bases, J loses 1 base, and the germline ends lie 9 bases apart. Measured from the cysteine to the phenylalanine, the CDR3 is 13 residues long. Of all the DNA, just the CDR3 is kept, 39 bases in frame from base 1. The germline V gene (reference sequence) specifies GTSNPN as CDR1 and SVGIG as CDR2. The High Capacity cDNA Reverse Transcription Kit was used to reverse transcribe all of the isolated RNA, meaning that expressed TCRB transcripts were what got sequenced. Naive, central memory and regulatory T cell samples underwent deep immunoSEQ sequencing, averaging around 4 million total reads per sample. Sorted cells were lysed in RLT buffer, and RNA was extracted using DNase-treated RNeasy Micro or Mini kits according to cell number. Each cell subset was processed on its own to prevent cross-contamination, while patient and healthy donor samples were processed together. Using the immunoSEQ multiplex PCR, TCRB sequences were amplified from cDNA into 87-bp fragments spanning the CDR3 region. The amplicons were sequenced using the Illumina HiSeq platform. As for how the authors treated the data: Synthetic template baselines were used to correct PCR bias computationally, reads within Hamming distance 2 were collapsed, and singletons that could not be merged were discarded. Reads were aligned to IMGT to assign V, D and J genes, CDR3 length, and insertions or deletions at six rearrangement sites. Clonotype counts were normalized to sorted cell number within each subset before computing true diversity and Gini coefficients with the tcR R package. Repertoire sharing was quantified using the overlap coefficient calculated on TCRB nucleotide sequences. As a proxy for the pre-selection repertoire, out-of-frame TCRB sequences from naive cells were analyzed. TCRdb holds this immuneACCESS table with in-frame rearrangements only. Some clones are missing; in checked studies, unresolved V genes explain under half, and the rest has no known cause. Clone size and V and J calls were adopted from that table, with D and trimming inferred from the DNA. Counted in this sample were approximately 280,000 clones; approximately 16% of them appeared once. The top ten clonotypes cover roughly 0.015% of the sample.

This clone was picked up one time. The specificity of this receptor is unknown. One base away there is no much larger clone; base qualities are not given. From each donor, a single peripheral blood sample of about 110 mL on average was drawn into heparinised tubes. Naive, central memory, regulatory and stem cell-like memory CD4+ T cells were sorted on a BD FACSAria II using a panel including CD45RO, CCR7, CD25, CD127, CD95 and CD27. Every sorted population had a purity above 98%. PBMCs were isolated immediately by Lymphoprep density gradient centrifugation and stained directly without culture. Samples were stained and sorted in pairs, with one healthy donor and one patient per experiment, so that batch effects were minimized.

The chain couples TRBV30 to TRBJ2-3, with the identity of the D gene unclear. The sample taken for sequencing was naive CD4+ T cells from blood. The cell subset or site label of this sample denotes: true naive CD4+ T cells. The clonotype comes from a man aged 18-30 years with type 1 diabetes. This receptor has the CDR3 CAWTHRGTDTQYF. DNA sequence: TGTGCCTGGACCCACAGAGGCACAGATACGCAGTATTTT.